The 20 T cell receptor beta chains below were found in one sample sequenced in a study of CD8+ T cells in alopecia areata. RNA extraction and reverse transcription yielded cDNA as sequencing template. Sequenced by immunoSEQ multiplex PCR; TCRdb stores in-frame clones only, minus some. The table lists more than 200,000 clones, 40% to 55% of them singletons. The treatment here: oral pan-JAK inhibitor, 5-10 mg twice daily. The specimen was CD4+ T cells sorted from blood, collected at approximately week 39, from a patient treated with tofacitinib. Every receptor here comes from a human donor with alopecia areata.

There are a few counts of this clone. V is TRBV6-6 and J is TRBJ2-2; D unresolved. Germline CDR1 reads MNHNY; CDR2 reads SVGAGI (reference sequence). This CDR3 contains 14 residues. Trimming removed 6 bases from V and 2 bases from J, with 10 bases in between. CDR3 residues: CASRPISNTGELFF. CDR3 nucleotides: TGTGCCAGCAGACCGATCTCAAACACCGGGGAGCTGTTTTTT.

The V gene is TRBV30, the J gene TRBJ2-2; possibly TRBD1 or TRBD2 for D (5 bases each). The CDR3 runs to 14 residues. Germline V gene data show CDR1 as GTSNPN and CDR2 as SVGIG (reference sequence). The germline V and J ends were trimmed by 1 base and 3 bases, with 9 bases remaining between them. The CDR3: CAWSDGTDTGELFF. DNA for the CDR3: TGTGCCTGGAGTGACGGGACCGACACCGGGGAGCTGTTTTTT.

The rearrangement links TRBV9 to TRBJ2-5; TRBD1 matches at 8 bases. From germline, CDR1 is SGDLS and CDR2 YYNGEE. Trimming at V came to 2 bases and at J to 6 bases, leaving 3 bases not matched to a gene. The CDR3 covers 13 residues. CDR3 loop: CASSVQGAKTQYF. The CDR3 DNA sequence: TGTGCCAGCAGCGTCCAGGGGGCAAAGACCCAGTACTTC.

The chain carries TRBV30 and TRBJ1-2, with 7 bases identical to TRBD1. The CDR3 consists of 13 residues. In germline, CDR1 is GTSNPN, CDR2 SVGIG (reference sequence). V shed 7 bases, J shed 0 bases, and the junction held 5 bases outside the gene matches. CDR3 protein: CAYRDSPNYGYTF. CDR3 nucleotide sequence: TGTGCCTACCGGGACAGCCCTAACTATGGCTACACCTTC.

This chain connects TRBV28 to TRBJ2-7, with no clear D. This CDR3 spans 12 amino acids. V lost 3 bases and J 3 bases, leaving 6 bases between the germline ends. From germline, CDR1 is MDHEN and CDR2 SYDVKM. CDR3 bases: TGTGCCAGCAGTTTGGGGAACTACGAGCAGTACTTC. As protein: CASSLGNYEQYF.

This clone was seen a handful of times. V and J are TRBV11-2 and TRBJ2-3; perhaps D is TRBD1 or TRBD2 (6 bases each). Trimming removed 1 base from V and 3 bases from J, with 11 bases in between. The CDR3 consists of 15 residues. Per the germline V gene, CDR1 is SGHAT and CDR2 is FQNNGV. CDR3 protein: CASSLAGDSTDTQYF. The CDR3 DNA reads TGTGCCAGCAGCTTAGCAGGGGACTCAACAGATACGCAGTATTTT.

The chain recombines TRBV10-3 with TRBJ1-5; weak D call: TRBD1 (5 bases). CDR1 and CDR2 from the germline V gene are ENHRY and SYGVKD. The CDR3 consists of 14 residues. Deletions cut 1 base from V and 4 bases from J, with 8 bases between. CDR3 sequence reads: CAISEFSGNQPQHF. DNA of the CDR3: TGTGCCATCAGTGAGTTCTCAGGGAATCAGCCCCAGCATTTT.

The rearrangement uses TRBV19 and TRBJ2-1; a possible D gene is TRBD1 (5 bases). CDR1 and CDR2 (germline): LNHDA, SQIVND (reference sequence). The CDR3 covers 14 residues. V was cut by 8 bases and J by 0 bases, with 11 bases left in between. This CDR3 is CASGRVSSYNEQFF. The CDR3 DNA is TGTGCCAGTGGCAGGGTGAGCTCCTACAATGAGCAGTTCTTC.

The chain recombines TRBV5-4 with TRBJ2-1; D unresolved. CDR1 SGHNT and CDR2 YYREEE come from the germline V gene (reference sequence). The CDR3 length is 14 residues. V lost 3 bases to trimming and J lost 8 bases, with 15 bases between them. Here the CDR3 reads CASSYTQLLHEQFF. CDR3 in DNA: TGTGCCAGCAGCTATACCCAACTTCTCCATGAGCAGTTCTTC.

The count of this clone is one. CDR3 residues: CASRDGGSEAFF. CDR3 sequence (DNA): TGTGCCAGCAGAGACGGGGGTTCTGAAGCTTTCTTT. The chain recombines TRBV6-6 with TRBJ1-1; D may be TRBD1 (5 bases). Germline V gene lookup returns CDR1 MNHNY and CDR2 SVGAGI (reference sequence). The CDR3 covers 12 residues. The V end lost 6 bases, the J end lost 6 bases, and 11 bases lay between the germline ends.

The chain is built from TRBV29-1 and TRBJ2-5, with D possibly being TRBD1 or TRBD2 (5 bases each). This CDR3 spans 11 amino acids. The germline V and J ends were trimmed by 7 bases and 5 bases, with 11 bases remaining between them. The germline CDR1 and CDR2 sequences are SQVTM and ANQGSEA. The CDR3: CSGRDVETQYF. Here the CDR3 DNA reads TGCAGCGGAAGGGACGTCGAGACCCAGTACTTC. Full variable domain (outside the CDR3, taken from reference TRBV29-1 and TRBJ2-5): SAVISQKPSRDICQRGTSLTIQCQVDSQVTMMFWYRQQPGQSLTLIATANQGSEATYESGFVIDKFPISRPNLTFSTLTVSNMSPEDSSIYLCSGRDVETQYFGPGTRLLVL.

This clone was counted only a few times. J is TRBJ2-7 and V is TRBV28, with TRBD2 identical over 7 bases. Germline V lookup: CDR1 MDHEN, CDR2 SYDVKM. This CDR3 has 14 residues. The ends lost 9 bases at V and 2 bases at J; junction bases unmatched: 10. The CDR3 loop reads CASKSGRVPYEQYF. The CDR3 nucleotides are TGTGCCAGTAAATCAGGGAGGGTCCCCTACGAGCAGTACTTC.

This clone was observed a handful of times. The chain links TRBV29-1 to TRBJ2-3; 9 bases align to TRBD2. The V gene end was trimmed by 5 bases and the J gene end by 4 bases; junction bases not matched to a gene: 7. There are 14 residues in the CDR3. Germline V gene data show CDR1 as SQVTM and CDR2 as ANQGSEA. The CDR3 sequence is CSVTRRLAADTQYF. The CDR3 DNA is TGCAGCGTTACCCGGCGACTAGCGGCAGATACGCAGTATTTT.

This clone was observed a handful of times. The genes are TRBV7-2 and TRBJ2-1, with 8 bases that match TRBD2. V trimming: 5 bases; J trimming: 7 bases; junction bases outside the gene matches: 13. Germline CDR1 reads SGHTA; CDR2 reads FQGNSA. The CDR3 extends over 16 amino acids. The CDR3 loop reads CASSPSSGLVYNEQFF. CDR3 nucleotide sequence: TGTGCCAGCAGCCCCTCCTCGGGACTAGTCTATAATGAGCAGTTCTTC.

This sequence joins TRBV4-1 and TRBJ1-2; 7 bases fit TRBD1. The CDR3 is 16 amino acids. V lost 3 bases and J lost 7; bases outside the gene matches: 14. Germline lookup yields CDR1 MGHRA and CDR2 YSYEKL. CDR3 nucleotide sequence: TGCGCCAGCAGCCAGGGTAGGACAGGAACCCTAATTGGCTACACCTTC. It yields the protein CASSQGRTGTLIGYTF.

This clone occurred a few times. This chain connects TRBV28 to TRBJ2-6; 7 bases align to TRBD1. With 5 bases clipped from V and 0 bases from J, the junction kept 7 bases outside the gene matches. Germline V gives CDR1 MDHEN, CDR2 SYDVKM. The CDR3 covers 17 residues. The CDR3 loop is CASSKTGSDSGANVLTF. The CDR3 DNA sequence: TGTGCCAGCAGTAAGACAGGGTCCGACTCTGGGGCCAACGTCCTGACTTTC.

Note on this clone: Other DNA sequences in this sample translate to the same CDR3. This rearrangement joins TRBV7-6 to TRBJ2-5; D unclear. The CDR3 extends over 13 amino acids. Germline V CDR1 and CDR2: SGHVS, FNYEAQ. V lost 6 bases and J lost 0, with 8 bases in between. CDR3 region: CASSLINQETQYF. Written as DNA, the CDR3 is TGTGCCAGCAGTCTGATCAACCAAGAGACCCAGTACTTC.

The CDR3 bases are TGCAGCGCCCCTGGGACAGGGGGCTCGTCTAACTATGGCTACACCTTC. The encoded protein is CSAPGTGGSSNYGYTF. This chain uses TRBV29-1 with TRBJ1-2; 12 bases match TRBD1. The CDR3 runs 16 residues. V lost 7 bases, J lost 0 bases, and 9 bases stayed unmatched. Germline V gives CDR1 SQVTM, CDR2 ANQGSEA.

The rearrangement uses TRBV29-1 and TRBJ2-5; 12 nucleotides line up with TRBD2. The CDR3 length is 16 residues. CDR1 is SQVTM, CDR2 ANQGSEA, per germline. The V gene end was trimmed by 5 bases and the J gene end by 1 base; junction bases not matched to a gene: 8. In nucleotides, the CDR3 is TGCAGCGTTCTCCGACTAGCGGGAGAACTCCAAGAGACCCAGTACTTC. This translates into CSVLRLAGELQETQYF. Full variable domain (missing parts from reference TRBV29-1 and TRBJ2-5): SAVISQKPSRDICQRGTSLTIQCQVDSQVTMMFWYRQQPGQSLTLIATANQGSEATYESGFVIDKFPISRPNLTFSTLTVSNMSPEDSSIYLCSVLRLAGELQETQYFGPGTRLLVL.

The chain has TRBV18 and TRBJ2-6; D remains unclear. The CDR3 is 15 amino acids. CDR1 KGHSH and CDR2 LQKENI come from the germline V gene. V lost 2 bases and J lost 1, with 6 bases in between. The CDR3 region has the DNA TGTGCCAGCTCACCAGATCTATCTGGGGCCAACGTCCTGACTTTC. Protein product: CASSPDLSGANVLTF.